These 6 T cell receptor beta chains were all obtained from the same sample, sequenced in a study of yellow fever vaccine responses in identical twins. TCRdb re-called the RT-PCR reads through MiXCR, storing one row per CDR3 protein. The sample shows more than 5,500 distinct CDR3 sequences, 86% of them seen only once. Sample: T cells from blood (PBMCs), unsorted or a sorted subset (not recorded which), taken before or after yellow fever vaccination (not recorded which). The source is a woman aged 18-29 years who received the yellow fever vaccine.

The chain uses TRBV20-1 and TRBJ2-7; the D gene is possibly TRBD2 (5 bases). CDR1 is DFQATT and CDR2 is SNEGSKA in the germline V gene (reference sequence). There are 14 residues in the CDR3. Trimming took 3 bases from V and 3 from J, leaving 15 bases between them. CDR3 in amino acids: CSARIVEGFYEQYF. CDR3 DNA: TGCAGTGCTAGGATCGTAGAGGGTTTCTACGAGCAGTACTTC.

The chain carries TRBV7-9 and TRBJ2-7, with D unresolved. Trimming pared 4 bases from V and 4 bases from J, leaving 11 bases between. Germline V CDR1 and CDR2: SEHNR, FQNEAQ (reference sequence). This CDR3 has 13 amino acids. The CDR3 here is CASSSTDGYEQYF. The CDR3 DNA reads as TGTGCCAGCAGCTCAACTGACGGATACGAGCAGTACTTC. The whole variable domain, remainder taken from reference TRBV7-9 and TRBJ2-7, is DTGVSQNPRHKITKRGQNVTFRCDPISEHNRLYWYRQTLGQGPEFLTYFQNEAQLEKSRLLSDRFSAERPKGSFSTLEIQRTEQGDSAMYLCASSSTDGYEQYFGPGTRLTVT.

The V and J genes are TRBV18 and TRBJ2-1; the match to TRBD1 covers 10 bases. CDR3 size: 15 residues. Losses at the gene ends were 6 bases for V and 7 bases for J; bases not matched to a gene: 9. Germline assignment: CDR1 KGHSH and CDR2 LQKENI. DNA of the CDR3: TGTGCCAGCTCTCCCGGGACAGGGGCACTGAATGAGCAGTTCTTC. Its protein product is CASSPGTGALNEQFF.

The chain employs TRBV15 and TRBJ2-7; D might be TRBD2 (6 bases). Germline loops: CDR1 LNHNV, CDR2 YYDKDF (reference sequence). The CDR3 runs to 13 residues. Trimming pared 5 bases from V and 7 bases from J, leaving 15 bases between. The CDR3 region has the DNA TGTGCCACCAGCTACCGACTAGGCGGGGAGCAGTACTTC. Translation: CATSYRLGGEQYF.

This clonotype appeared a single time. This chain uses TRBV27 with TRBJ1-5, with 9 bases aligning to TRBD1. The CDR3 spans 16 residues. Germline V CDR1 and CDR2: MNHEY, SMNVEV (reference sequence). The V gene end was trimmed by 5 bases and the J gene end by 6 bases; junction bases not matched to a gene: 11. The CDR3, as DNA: TGTGCCAGCAGTCCCGACATACAGGGGGCTCGTCAGCCCCAGCATTTT. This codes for CASSPDIQGARQPQHF.

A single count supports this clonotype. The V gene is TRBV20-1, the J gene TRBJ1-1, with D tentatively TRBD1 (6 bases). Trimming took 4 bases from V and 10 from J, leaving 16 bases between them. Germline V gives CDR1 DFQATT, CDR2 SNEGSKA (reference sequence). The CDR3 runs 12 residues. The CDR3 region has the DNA TGCAGTGCTATGGGGCCGGGGGGGCGAGCTTTCTTT. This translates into CSAMGPGGRAFF.